This T cell receptor (beta chain) came from a study of blood T cell repertoires in COVID-19. Study context: Both acute and convalescent COVID-19 samples were obtained from the United States, Italy and Spain. T cells, B-cell-depleted T cells, or PBMCs provided the cDNA or gDNA that served as material.

Per the study methods: Nucleated cell number was recorded as an estimate derived from reference gene primer amplification. Sequenced by immunoSEQ multiplex PCR; TCRdb stores in-frame clones only, minus some. The DNA was the basis for D and trimming; V, J and clone size are from that table. The sample lists about 87,000 clones, around 87% seen once, with less than 6.5% in the top ten. The V end was cut by 1 base, the J end by 4 bases, with 14 bases between. CDR1 and CDR2 (germline): MGHRA, YSYEKL. The CDR3 runs 16 residues. This sequence joins TRBV4-1 and TRBJ1-3; D might be TRBD1 (6 bases). Sequencing was performed on peripheral blood. This receptor was identified in a man between 40 and 49 years old with acute or convalescent COVID-19. The CDR3 loop reads CASSQGGGRTGNTIYF. The CDR3 coding sequence is TGCGCCAGCAGCCAAGGCGGGGGGCGCACAGGAAACACCATATATTTT.